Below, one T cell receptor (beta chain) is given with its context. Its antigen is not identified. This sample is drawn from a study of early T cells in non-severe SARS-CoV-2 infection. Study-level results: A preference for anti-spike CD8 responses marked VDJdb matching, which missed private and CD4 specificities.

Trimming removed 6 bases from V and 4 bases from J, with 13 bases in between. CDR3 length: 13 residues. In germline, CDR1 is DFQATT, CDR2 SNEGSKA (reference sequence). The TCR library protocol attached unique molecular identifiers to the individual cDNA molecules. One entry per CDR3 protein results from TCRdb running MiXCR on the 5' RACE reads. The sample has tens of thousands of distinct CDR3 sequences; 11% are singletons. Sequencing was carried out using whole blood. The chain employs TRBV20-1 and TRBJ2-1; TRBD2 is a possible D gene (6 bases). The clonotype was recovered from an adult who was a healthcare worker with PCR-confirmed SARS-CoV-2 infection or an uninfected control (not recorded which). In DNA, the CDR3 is TGCAGTGCCCCCACTAGCTTGTACAATGAGCAGTTCTTC. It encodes CSAPTSLYNEQFF.